The T cell receptor beta chain under discussion was sequenced for a study of T cell changes during pregnancy in multiple sclerosis. Trimming left V 6 bases short and J 0 bases short, with 11 bases between. This CDR3 has 14 residues. Germline CDR1 and CDR2: MNHEY and SVGAGI. The data were produced by immunoSEQ multiplex PCR, yet TCRdb's version contains in-frame clones alone and is incomplete. The table has tens of thousands of clones, about 93% seen once; the top ten hold more than 0.8%. This sequence joins TRBV6-5 and TRBJ1-1; maybe TRBD1 (5 bases). Sequences were derived from peripheral blood, sampled in the first trimester of pregnancy. The TCR comes from a female donor with multiple sclerosis, enrolled in a pregnancy study. The CDR3 loop is CASRPGELNTEAFF. The CDR3 DNA is TGTGCCAGCAGACCGGGGGAATTGAACACTGAAGCTTTCTTT.